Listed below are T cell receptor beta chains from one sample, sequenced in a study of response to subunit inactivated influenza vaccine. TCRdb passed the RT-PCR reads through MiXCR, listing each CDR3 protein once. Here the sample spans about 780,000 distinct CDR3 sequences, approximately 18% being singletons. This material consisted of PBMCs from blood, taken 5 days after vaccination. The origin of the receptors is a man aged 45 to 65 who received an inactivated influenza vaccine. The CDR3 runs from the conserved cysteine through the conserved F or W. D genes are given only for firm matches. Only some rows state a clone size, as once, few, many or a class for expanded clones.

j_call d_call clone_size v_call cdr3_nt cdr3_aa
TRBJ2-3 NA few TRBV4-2 TGTGCCAGCAGCCAAGACTACTACCCCCCCCGGCATACGCAGTATTTT CASSQDYYPPRHTQYF
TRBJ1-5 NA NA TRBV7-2 TGTGCCAGCAGCTTAGACGGGGGGCCTAGCAATCAGCCCCAGCATTTT CASSLDGGPSNQPQHF
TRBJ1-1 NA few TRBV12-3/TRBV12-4 TGTGCCAGCTCAAGGGGGGTTGCTGAAGCTTTCTTT CASSRGVAEAFF
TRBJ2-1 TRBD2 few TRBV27 TGTGCCAGCAGTCCGTCGACTAGCGGGATCTACAATGAGCAGTTCTTC CASSPSTSGIYNEQFF
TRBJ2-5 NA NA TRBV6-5 TGTGCCAGCAGTTACGGTACTCTGAAGACCCAGTACTTC CASSYGTLKTQYF
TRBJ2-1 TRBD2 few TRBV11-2 TGTGCCAGCAGCCCGCCGGGGACTAGCAGGAACGATGAGCAGTTCTTC CASSPPGTSRNDEQFF
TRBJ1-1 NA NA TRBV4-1 TGCGCCAGCAGCCGAACATTTTCCACTGAAGCTTTCTTT CASSRTFSTEAFF
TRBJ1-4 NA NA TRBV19 TGTGCCAGTAGCGTGGGACGGCTCCAGGGAAAACTGTTTTTT CASSVGRLQGKLFF
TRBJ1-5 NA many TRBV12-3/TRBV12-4 TGTGCCAGCAGCCTGGCAGGGTATAGCAATCAGCCCCAGCATTTT CASSLAGYSNQPQHF
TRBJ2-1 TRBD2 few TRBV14 TGTGCCAGCAGCCTCCTAGCGGGGGCTCACTACAATGAGCAGTTCTTC CASSLLAGAHYNEQFF
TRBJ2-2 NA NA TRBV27 TGTGCCAGCAGCTCCCGGATAGTAGGGACCGGGGAGCTGTTTTTT CASSSRIVGTGELFF
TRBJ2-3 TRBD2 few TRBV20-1 TGCAGTGCCCCAACTAGCGGGAGGACTACAGATACGCAGTATTTT CSAPTSGRTTDTQYF
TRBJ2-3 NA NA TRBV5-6 TGTGCCAGCAGCTTAACGTTCACAGATACGCAGTATTTT CASSLTFTDTQYF
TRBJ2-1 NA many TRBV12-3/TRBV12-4 TGTGCCAGCAGGAGGGGGGCTAGCGGTGACAATGAGCAGTTCTTC CASRRGASGDNEQFF
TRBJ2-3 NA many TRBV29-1 TGCAGCGTTTTACAGTTAGATACGCAGTATTTT CSVLQLDTQYF
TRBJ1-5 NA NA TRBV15 TGTGCCACCAGCAGTCGGAGCAATCAGCCCCAGCATTTT CATSSRSNQPQHF
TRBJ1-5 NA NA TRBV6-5 TGTGCCAGCAGTTCCCGTAGCAATCAGCCCCAGCATTTT CASSSRSNQPQHF
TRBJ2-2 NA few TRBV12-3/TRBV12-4 TGTGCCAGCAGCCCCATTAGCGACACCGGGGAGCTGTTTTTT CASSPISDTGELFF
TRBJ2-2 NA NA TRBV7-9 TGTGCCAGCAGCTCACGATCCAGGAACACCGGGGAGCTGTTTTTT CASSSRSRNTGELFF
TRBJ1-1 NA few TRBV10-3 TGTGCCATCAGGGGACCCATGAACACTGAAGCTTTCTTT CAIRGPMNTEAFF
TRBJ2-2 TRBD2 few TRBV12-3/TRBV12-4 TGTGCCAGCAACTTCGGGGGGGGCGGCACCGGGGAGCTGTTTTTT CASNFGGGGTGELFF
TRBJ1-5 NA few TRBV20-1 TGCAGTGCCGGAGGAGGATTTAGCAATCAGCCCCAGCATTTT CSAGGGFSNQPQHF
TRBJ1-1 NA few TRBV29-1 TGCAGCGTTGAATTGTCGCGGCTCGGCGCTGAAGCTTTCTTT CSVELSRLGAEAFF
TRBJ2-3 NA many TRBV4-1 TGCGCCAGCAGCCAATTAGGACCTTATTCTACCAGGCCAGATACGCAGTATTTT CASSQLGPYSTRPDTQYF
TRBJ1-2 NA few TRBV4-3 TGCGCCAGCAGCCAAGACGCCGGTAACTATGGCTACACCTTC CASSQDAGNYGYTF
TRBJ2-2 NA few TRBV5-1 TGCGCCAGCAGCTTGGGGCAGGTTACCACCGGGGAGCTGTTTTTT CASSLGQVTTGELFF
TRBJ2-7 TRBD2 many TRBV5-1 TGCGCCAGCAGCTTTTCTAGCGGGGGCTACGAGCAGTACTTC CASSFSSGGYEQYF
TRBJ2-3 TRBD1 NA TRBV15 TGTGCCACCAGCTGGGACAGACTTCCTAGCACAGATACGCAGTATTTT CATSWDRLPSTDTQYF